This T cell receptor beta chain appears in the sequencing data of a study of Ad26.COV2.S vaccination and SARS-CoV-2 variants. Overall study: Intramuscular Ad26.COV2.S at 5x10^10 or 1x10^11 viral particles.

Concerning this clone itself: Its antigen is as yet unknown.

Treatment meaning: 15 to 20 received Ad26.COV2.S at low or high dose, single or two shots; several received placebo; per-sample allocation not given. Sampling was performed 63 days after the first vaccine or placebo injection. Only in-frame clones appear in the TCRdb table, and some are missing; sequencing was by immunoSEQ multiplex PCR. In the table there are a few hundred thousand clones, 75% to 95% of which are singletons. Study-wide results and caveats: An underestimation of total T cell responses may have resulted from the TCR breadth and depth analyses.

This material consisted of peripheral blood, taken in a trial of Ad26.COV2.S vaccine versus placebo. This TCR came from a person between 18 and 65 years old who received the Ad26.COV2.S COVID-19 vaccine or a placebo.

The CDR3 is CASSPRWTSGRAGEETQYF. The CDR3 coding sequence is TGCGCCAGCAGCCCCCGATGGACTAGCGGGAGGGCGGGGGAAGAGACCCAGTACTTC. The chain employs TRBV4-3 and TRBJ2-5, with 15 positions matching TRBD2. V trimming: 4 bases; J trimming: 3 bases; junction bases outside the gene matches: 12. CDR3 size: 19 residues. Germline loops: CDR1 LGHNA, CDR2 YSLEER.